Shown below are 2 T cell receptor beta chains from a single sample sequenced in a study of blood T cell repertoires in COVID-19 (dated by TCRdb to the early 2020s). Libraries were built with the immunoSEQ multiplex PCR assay. Not all clones reach the TCRdb copy of this immuneACCESS table, which keeps in-frame sequences only. Checked studies attribute under half of the gap to unresolved V genes and leave the rest unexplained. Present in this sample are under 200,000 clones, 88% of which were seen just once. The ten largest clones capture around 24% of the sample. Sequencing was carried out using peripheral blood. These receptors originate from a man aged 55 to 70 with acute or convalescent COVID-19.

This sequence joins TRBV6-2 or TRBV6-3 and TRBJ1-5, with a weak D call TRBD1 (6 bases). V gave up 2 bases and J gave up 3 bases, with 11 bases separating them. The CDR3 loop spans 15 amino acids. CDR1 is MNHEY and CDR2 is SVGEGT in the germline V gene. CDR3 coding DNA: TGTGCCAGCAGTTACGGGGGCAGGGCCAATCAGCCCCAGCATTTT. Translated, it gives CASSYGGRANQPQHF.

This sequence joins TRBV19 and TRBJ1-2, with D possibly matching TRBD1 (6 bases). The CDR3 covers 14 residues. Trimming cost V 1 base and J 2 bases, with 8 bases left between them. Germline V gives CDR1 LNHDA, CDR2 SQIVND (reference sequence). DNA for the CDR3: TGTGCCAGTAGTATAGGACAGGCGAACTATGGCTACACCTTC. Translation: CASSIGQANYGYTF.